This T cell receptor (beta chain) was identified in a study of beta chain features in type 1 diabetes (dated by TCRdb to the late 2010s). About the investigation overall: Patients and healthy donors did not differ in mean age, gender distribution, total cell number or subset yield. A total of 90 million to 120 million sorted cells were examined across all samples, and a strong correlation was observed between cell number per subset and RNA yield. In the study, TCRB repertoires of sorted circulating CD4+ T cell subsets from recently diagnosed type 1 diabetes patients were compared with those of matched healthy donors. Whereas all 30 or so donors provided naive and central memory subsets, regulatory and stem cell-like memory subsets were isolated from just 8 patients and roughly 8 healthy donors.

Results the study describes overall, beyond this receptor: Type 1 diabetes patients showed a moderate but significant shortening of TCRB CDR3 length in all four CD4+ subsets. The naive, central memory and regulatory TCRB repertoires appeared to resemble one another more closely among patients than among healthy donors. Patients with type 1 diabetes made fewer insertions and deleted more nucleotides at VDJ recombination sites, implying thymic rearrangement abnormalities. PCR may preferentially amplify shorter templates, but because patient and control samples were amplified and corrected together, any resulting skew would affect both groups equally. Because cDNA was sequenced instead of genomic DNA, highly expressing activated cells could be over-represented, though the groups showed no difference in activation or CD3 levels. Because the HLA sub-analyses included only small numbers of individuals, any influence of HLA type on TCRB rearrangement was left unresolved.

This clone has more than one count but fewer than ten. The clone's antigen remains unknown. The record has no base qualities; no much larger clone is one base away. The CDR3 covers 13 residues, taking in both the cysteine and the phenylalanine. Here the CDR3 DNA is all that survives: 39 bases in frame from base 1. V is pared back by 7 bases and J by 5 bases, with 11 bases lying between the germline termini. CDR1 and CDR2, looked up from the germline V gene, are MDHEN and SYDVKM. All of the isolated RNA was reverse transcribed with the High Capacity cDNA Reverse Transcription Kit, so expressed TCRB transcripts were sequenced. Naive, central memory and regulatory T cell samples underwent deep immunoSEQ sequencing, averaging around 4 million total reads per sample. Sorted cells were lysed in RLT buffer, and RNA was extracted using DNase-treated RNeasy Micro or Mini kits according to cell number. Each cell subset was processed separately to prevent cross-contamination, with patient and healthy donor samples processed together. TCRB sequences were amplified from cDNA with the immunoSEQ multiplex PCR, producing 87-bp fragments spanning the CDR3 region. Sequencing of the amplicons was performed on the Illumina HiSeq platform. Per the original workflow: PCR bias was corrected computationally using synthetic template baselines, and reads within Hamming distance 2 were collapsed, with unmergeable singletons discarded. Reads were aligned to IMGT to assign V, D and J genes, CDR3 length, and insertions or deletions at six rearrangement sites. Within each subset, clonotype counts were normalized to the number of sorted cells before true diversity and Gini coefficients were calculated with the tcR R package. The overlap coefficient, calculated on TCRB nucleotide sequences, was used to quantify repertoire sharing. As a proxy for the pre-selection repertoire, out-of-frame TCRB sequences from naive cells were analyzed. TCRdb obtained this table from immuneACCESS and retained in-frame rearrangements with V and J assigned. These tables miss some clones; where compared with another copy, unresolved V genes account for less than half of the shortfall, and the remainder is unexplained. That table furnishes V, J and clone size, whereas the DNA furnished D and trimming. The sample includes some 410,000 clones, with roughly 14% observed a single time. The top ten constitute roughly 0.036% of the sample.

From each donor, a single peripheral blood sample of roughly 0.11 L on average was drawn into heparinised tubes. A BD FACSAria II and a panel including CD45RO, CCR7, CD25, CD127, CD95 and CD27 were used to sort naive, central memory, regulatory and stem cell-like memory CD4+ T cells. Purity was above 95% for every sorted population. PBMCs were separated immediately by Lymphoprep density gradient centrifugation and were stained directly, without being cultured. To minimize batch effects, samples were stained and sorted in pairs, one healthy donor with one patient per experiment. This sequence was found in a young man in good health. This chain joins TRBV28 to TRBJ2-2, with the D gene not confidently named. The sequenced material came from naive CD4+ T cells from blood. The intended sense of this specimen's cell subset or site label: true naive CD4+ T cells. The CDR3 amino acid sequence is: CASTSMGTGELFF. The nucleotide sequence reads TGTGCCAGCACCTCCATGGGGACCGGGGAGCTGTTTTTT.